This T cell receptor (beta chain) came from a study of cytomegalovirus exposure and HLA in healthy donors. Regarding the study as a whole: Across donors, presence/absence analyses took sequencing depth to be roughly uniform. Information on immune exposure was restricted to one variable (CMV serostatus).

The PCR had 60 Vbeta and 13 Jbeta primers. Here immunoSEQ multiplex PCR was the method, and the copy in TCRdb shows in-frame clones only, minus some. The top ten hold around 15% of the sample, which has fewer than 250,000 clones, about 80% seen once. With respect to this clone: The target antigen is unknown.

The donors gave bone marrow, and they were healthy. There were likely unrecorded immune exposures, though donors were nominally healthy when sampled. The CDR3 consists of 15 residues. V shed 2 bases and J shed 0 bases, with 8 bases lying between them. The germline V gene encodes CDR1 SGHTA and CDR2 FQGTGA. Material: PBMCs. This sequence originates from a man in his forties in good health and CMV-seronegative. The chain carries TRBV7-3 and TRBJ2-1, with D possibly being TRBD1 (5 bases). CDR3 sequence (DNA): TGTGCCAGCAGCTTAGATGGGGCCTCCTACAATGAGCAGTTCTTC. The encoded protein is CASSLDGASYNEQFF. The variable domain in full, with the rest retrieved from reference TRBV7-3 and TRBJ2-1, is GAGVSQTPSNKVTEKGKYVELRCDPISGHTALYWYRQSLGQGPEFLIYFQGTGAADDSGLPNDRFFAVRPEGSVSTLKIQRTERGDSAVYLCASSLDGASYNEQFFGPGTRLTVL.